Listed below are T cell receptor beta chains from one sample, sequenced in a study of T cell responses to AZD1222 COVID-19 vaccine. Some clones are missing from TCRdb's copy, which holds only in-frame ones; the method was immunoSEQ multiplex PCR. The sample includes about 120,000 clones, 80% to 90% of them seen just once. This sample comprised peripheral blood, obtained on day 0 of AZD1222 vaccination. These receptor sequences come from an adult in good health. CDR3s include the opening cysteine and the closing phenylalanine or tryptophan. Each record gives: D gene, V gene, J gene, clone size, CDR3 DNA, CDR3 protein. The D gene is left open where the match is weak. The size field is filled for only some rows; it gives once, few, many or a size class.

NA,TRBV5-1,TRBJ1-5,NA,TGCGCCAGCAGCTTGGGACTTGGGGAGCCCCAGCATTTT,CASSLGLGEPQHF
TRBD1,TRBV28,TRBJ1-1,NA,TGTGCCAGCCTCCCTACAGGGGCGCTCCCTGAAGCTTTCTTT,CASLPTGALPEAFF
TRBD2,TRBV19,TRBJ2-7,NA,TGTGCCAGTAGTACCCTGACTAGCGGGGGATCCTACGAGCAGTACTTC,CASSTLTSGGSYEQYF
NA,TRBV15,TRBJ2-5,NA,TGTGCCACCAGCAGAGTACACCTCCAAGAGACCCAGTACTTC,CATSRVHLQETQYF
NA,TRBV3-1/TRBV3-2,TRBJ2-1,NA,TGTGCCAGCAGCCAAGGCGGGGAACCCGTCTACAATGAGCAGTTCTTC,CASSQGGEPVYNEQFF
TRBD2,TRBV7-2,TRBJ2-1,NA,TGTGCCAGCAGCTTGAGAGCCCTAGCGGTCAATGAGCAGTTCTTC,CASSLRALAVNEQFF
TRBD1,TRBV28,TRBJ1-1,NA,TGTGCCAGCAGTTTTCACAGGGGGAAGAATATGAACACTGAAGCTTTCTTT,CASSFHRGKNMNTEAFF
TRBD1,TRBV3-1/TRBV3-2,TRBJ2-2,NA,TGTGCCAGCAGCTCCCGACAGGGGGCCGGGGAGCTGTTTTTT,CASSSRQGAGELFF
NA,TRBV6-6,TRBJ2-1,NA,TGTGCCAGCAGTCAGGGGGGCAGGGGAGTTCGGGGTGAGCAGTTCTTC,CASSQGGRGVRGEQFF
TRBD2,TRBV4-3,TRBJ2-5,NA,TGCGCCAGCAGCCAAGACGGGAGGGCCGGTGAGACCCAGTACTTC,CASSQDGRAGETQYF
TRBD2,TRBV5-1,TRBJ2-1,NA,TGCGCCAGCAGCCCGGGACTAGCGGGATTTCGGGAGCAGTTCTTC,CASSPGLAGFREQFF
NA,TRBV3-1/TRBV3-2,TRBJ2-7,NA,TGTGCCAGCAGCCGAAAATCCCGGGACACTCACACCTACGAGCAGTACTTC,CASSRKSRDTHTYEQYF
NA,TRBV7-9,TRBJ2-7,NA,TGTGCCAGCAGCTTTCTTCAGGAGCTTTCCTACGAGCAGTACTTC,CASSFLQELSYEQYF
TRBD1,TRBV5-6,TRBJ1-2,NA,TGTGCCAGCAGCTTGGGGGACAGGGCATATGGCTACACCTTC,CASSLGDRAYGYTF
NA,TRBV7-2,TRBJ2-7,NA,TGTGCCAGCAGCCCCAGACTAGCCTACGAGCAGTACTTC,CASSPRLAYEQYF
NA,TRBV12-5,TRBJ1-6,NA,TGTGCTAGTCGTAAGGAGTATAATTCACCCCTCCACTTT,CASRKEYNSPLHF
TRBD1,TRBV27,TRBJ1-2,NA,TGTGCCAGCAGCTCATCAGGGGGCGGGGGCTATGGCTACACCTTC,CASSSSGGGGYGYTF
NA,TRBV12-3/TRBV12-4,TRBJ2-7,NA,TGTGCCAGCAGTGGAGGTATTGGCTACGAGCAGTACTTC,CASSGGIGYEQYF
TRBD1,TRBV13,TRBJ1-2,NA,TGTGCCAGCAGCTTAGGGAGACAGGGCGGCAACTATGGCTACACCTTC,CASSLGRQGGNYGYTF
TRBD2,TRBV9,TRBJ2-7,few,TGTGCCAGCAGCGAGGCGGCTAGCGGGAGCTACGAGCAGTACTTC,CASSEAASGSYEQYF
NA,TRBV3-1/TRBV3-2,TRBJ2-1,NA,TGTGCCAGCGCGACTAGCTCCTACAATGAGCAGTTCTTC,CASATSSYNEQFF
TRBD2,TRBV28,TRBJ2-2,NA,TGTGCCAGCAGTCCTACGGGACGGGAGGTCGCCCACACCGGGGAGCTGTTTTTT,CASSPTGREVAHTGELFF
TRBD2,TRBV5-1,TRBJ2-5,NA,TGCGCCAGCAGCTTCCGGACTAGCGGGAGCGGAGAGACCCAGTACTTC,CASSFRTSGSGETQYF
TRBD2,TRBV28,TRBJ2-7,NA,TGTGCCAGCAGTCCTATGGGGACTAGCGACTACGAGCAGTACTTC,CASSPMGTSDYEQYF
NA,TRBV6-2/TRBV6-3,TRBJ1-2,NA,TGTGCCAGCAGTCCGGGGCTATATGGCTACACCTTC,CASSPGLYGYTF
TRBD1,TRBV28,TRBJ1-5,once,TGTGCCAGCAGTCAGCAGGGGGCTAGCAATCAGCCCCAGCATTTT,CASSQQGASNQPQHF
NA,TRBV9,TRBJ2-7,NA,TGTGCCAGCAGCGTATTGATGACAGAGGGCGAGCAGTACTTC,CASSVLMTEGEQYF
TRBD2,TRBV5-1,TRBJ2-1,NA,TGCGCCAGCAGCCTGGGGACTAGCGGGTCCCATGAGCAGTTCTTC,CASSLGTSGSHEQFF
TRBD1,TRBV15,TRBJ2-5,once,TGTGCCACCAGCAGAGAAAGGACAGGGGGCTTCGAGACCCAGTACTTC,CATSRERTGGFETQYF
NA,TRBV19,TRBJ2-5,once,TGTGCCAGTAGTATAGATATAACTCGAGGCCGGGGCGAGACCCAGTACTTC,CASSIDITRGRGETQYF
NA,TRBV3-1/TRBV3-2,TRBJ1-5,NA,TGTGCCAGCAGCCCCCTGGGGGATCAGCCCCAGCATTTT,CASSPLGDQPQHF
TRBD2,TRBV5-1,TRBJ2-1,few,TGCGCCAGCAGCTCCTTCCCCAACGGGAGGAACAATGAGCAGTTCTTC,CASSSFPNGRNNEQFF
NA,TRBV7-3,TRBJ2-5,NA,TGTGCCAGCAGCTTAAGTCTAGCCGAGACCCAGTACTTC,CASSLSLAETQYF
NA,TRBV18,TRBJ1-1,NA,TGTGCCAGCTCCCCCTCGGGGGGAATGAAGAACACTGAAGCTTTCTTT,CASSPSGGMKNTEAFF
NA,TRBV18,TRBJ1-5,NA,TGTGCCAGCTCCCCACTGGGGGCGGGTAGCAATCAGCCCCAGCATTTT,CASSPLGAGSNQPQHF